The clone carrying this TCR beta chain was counted a few times. Its antigen remains unknown. The sample comes from a study of T cell repertoires in cytomegalovirus infection. Overall study: Evidence of both CMV infection and a matching HLA type came from public TCR beta signatures.

TCRdb re-derived calls from the reads in MiXCR, one entry per CDR3 protein. The sample consists of 200,000 to 300,000 distinct CDR3 sequences, roughly 12% of them appearing once. Study-level points and caveats: Cumulative frequency of public TCR beta families picked out carriers of CMV plus the relevant HLA. Dominating the ex vivo response were HLA-C-restricted CMV-specific TCR beta clonotypes.

Sequencing was carried out using PBMCs. This TCR derives from a human donor in good health (CMV status not recorded). Some clones in this sample may be carry-over from other donors' samples.

The CDR3 bases are TGTGCCAGCAGTTACCTGACAAGGAAGGAGACCCAGTACTTC. Encoded protein: CASSYLTRKETQYF. V gene TRBV6-6 combines with J gene TRBJ2-5; D is unclear. The V gene lost 2 bases and the J gene lost 5 bases, with 12 bases spanning the gap. The CDR3 is 14 amino acids. The germline gives CDR1 MNHNY, CDR2 SVGAGI (reference sequence).